This TCR beta chain originates from a study of T cell responses to AZD1222 COVID-19 vaccine. Overall study results and limits: It should be noted that donors were predominantly white British and more often female, and clonal diversity was possibly underestimated.

Here immunoSEQ multiplex PCR was the method, and the copy in TCRdb shows in-frame clones only, minus some. Of over 85,000 clones listed, roughly 90% are singletons. A word on this clone: Its antigen is unknown.

The sequenced sample was peripheral blood, obtained on day 0 of AZD1222 vaccination. The receptor comes from an adult in good health.

The CDR3: CAWSPGGGQPQHF. DNA of the CDR3: TGTGCCTGGAGTCCGGGGGGCGGTCAGCCCCAGCATTTT. V is TRBV30 and J is TRBJ1-5, with TRBD1 as a possible D gene (6 bases). In germline, CDR1 is GTSNPN, CDR2 SVGIG (reference sequence). Trimming stripped 2 bases from V and 6 bases from J, with 11 bases between. The CDR3 consists of 13 residues.